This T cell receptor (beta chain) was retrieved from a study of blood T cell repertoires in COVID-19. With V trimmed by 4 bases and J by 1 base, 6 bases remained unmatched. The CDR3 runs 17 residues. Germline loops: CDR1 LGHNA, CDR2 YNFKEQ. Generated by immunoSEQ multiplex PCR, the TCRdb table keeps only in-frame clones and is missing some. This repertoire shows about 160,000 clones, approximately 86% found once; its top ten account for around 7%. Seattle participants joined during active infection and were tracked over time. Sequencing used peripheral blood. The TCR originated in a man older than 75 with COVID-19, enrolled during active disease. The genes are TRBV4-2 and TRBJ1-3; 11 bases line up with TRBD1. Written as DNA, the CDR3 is TGTGCCAGCAGCCCTGGACAGGGGGCGACATCTGGAAACACCATATATTTT. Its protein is CASSPGQGATSGNTIYF.